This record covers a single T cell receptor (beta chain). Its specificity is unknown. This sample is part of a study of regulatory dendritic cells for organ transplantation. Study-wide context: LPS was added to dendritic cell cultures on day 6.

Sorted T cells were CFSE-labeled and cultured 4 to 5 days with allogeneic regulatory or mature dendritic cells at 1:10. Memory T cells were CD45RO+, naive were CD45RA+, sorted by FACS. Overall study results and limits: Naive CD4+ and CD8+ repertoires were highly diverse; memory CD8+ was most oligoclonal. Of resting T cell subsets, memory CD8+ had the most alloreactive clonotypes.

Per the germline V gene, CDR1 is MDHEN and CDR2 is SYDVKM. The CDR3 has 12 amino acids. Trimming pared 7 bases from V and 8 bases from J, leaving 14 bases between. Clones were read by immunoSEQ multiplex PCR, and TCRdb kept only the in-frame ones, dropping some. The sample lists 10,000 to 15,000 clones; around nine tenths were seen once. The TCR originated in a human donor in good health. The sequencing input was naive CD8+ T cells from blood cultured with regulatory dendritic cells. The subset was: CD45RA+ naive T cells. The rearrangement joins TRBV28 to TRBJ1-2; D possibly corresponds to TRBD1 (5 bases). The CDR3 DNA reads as TGTGCCAGCATAGGGGCCGACGGGGGCTACACCTTC. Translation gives CASIGADGGYTF.